The following is a TCR beta chain sequence with its context. Antigen: not known. V was clipped by 9 bases and J by 0 bases, with 15 bases between them. There are 16 residues in the CDR3. Looked up from germline, CDR1 is MNHEY and CDR2 is SMNVEV (reference sequence). This specimen comes from a study of T cell responses to AZD1222 COVID-19 vaccine. Study observations and caveats: Reportedly, nearly half the spike-specific TCRs target unmutated variant regions.

Method: immunoSEQ multiplex PCR; TCRdb's copy keeps in-frame clones and lacks some. This table holds nearly 110,000 clones, roughly nine tenths found once. This chain uses TRBV27 with TRBJ2-6, with D possibly matching TRBD1 (6 bases). This clonotype was obtained from an adult in good health. The sequencing here drew on peripheral blood, taken on day 0 of AZD1222 vaccination. The CDR3 sequence is CASLYRDTSGANVLTF. CDR3 bases: TGTGCCAGTCTATACCGGGACACCTCTGGGGCCAACGTCCTGACTTTC.